Below, 16 T cell receptor beta chains from the same sample are listed, as sequenced in a study of T cells in women clearing cervical HPV infection. Data came from immunoSEQ multiplex PCR; TCRdb stores just in-frame clones and leaves some out. This sample's clone table lists approximately 35,000 clones. Material: blood buffy coat. The receptors were sampled from a woman between 18 and 75 years old with a cervical HPV16 infection that either progressed to CIN3+ or cleared (not recorded which).

CDR3 sequence reads: CASSPDSDRVYEQYF. Partial CDR3 DNA: TGTGCCAGCAGCCCAGACTCGGACAGGGTCTACGAG. The gene calls are TRBV3-1 (or the pseudogene TRBV3-2) and TRBJ2-7, with 8 nucleotides matching TRBD1. The read gets to within 3 residues of the CDR3 end, and the germline J gene fills in the rest. The germline gives CDR1 LGHDT, CDR2 YNNKEL (reference sequence). Trimming cost V 4 bases and J 3 bases; bases outside gene matches: 8. The CDR3 has 15 residues.

As for this clone: Read coverage stops 3 residues before the CDR3 terminus; the germline J gene supplies the remainder. The V call is TRBV18, the J call TRBJ2-3, with unresolved D. Per germline, CDR1 KGHSH and CDR2 LQKENI. The CDR3 consists of 12 residues. Trimming took off 3 bases at V and 6 bases at J, with 7 bases between the two ends. Incomplete CDR3 DNA: TGTGCCAGCTCACCCCTCGGGGATACG. Amino acid sequence: CASSPLGDT. The whole CDR3 is CASSPLGDTQYF.

About this clone: The sequenced fragment ends 3 residues before the CDR3 boundary, so the rest is inferred from the germline J gene. V is TRBV2 and J is TRBJ2-3; perhaps TRBD2 as D (6 bases). The V end was cut by 10 bases, the J end by 6 bases, with 14 bases between. Germline V gene sequence: CDR1 SNHLY, CDR2 FYNNEI. There are 12 residues in the CDR3. CDR3 DNA, as far as it was read: TGTGCCACCGTACTAGCTTCTGATACG. Protein product: CATVLASDT. The CDR3 reads in full as CATVLASDTQYF. The whole variable domain, filled in from reference TRBV2 and TRBJ2-3, reads EPEVTQTPSHQVTQMGQEVILRCVPISNHLYFYWYRQILGQKVEFLVSFYNNEISEKSEIFDDQFSVERPDGSNFTLKIRSTKLEDSAMYFCATVLASDTQYFGPGTRLTVL.

As regards this clone: The CDR3 is cut off 3 residues early in the read; its end comes from the germline J gene. The chain uses TRBV2 and TRBJ1-1, with D hard to call. This CDR3 comprises 14 residues. Per the germline V gene, CDR1 is SNHLY and CDR2 is FYNNEI. The V end was cut by 4 bases, the J end by 2 bases, with 11 bases between. Incomplete CDR3 DNA: TGTGCCAGCAGTGCGAACAGCCTCAACACTGAA. Translation: CASSANSLNTE. The CDR3 reads in full as CASSANSLNTEAFF.

As for this clone: The sequenced fragment ends 3 residues before the CDR3 boundary, so the rest is inferred from the germline J gene. The V call is TRBV6-4, the J call TRBJ1-4; TRBD1 matches 9 bases. Germline V gene lookup returns CDR1 MRHNA and CDR2 SNTAGT. The CDR3 sequence is 14 residues long. CDR3 DNA (partial): TGTGCCAGCAGTGATGGACAGGGGAATTCACCA. Residues: CASSDGQGNSP. The whole CDR3 is CASSDGQGNSPLFF.

With respect to this clone: The read finishes 3 residues shy of the CDR3 end, and the germline J gene is used to complete it. The gene calls are TRBV6-2 or TRBV6-3 and TRBJ1-1, with D unresolved. The CDR3 runs to 13 residues. CDR1 is MNHEY and CDR2 is SVGEGT in the germline V gene. Trimming cost V 2 bases and J 6 bases, with 10 bases left between them. CDR3 region: CASSYDPGAEAFF. The part of the CDR3 DNA that was read is TGTGCCAGCAGTTACGATCCCGGGGCTGAA.

About this clone: The read ends 3 residues shy of where the CDR3 ends; the end is completed using the germline J gene. The rearrangement uses TRBV7-6 and TRBJ1-2; the D gene is possibly TRBD1 (6 bases). Germline V gene sequence: CDR1 SGHVS, CDR2 FNYEAQ. The CDR3 covers 16 residues. The CDR3 DNA, read in part, is TGTGCCAGCAGCTTAGGTCCGCGGGGGGGCACAGATACC. Residues: CASSLGPRGGTDT. The CDR3 as a whole reads CASSLGPRGGTDTYTF. Variable domain in full (rest from reference TRBV7-6 and TRBJ1-2): GAGVSQSPRYKVTKRGQDVALRCDPISGHVSLYWYRQALGQGPEFLTYFNYEAQQDKSGLPNDRFSAERPEGSISTLTIQRTEQRDSAMYRCASSLGPRGGTDTYTFGSGTRLTVV.

Details on this clone: The CDR3 goes on 3 residues after the read ends, and that part is filled in from the germline J gene. The chain joins TRBV19 to TRBJ1-2, with D tentatively TRBD1 (6 bases). Germline CDR1 LNHDA, CDR2 SQIVND (reference sequence). V was trimmed by 7 bases and J by 7 bases, leaving 28 bases between them. The CDR3 runs to 17 residues. CDR3 loop: CASKESQRKRGFFGYTF. The covered CDR3 bases are TGTGCCAGTAAGGAGTCGCAACGTAAAAGGGGGTTCTTTGGC.

Concerning this clone: The observed sequence ends 3 residues before the CDR3 terminus, with the missing tail filled in from the germline J gene. V and J are TRBV5-1 and TRBJ1-1; no reliable D call. The V and J ends lost 2 bases and 0 bases respectively, with 8 bases between them. The CDR3 totals 14 residues. Germline CDR1 SGHRS, CDR2 YFSETQ. The CDR3 protein is CASSFGKVNTEAFF. CDR3 DNA, as far as it was read: TGCGCCAGCAGCTTTGGCAAAGTGAACACTGAA.

About this clone: The read halts 3 residues ahead of the CDR3 end, with the missing end drawn from the germline J gene. This sequence joins TRBV5-5 and TRBJ1-5; D is possibly TRBD1 (5 bases). Germline V gene data show CDR1 as SGHKS and CDR2 as YYEKEE (reference sequence). The CDR3 length is 15 residues. With 1 base removed from V and 1 base from J, the gap between germline ends came to 9 bases. The CDR3 DNA, read in part, is TGTGCCAGCAGCTTGTGGGGCGAGAGCAATCAGCCC. It is translated as CASSLWGESNQP. The CDR3 in its entirety is CASSLWGESNQPQHF.

As concerns this clone: The CDR3 end lies 3 residues beyond the end of the read and is filled in from the germline J gene. This chain connects TRBV20-1 to TRBJ1-5; D might be TRBD1 (5 bases). The CDR3 consists of 15 residues. The germline V and J ends were trimmed by 2 bases and 0 bases, with 11 bases remaining between them. CDR1 and CDR2 (germline): DFQATT, SNEGSKA (reference sequence). Incomplete CDR3 DNA: TGCAGTGCTAGAATTAGGGGCGGTAGCAATCAGCCC. Amino acids: CSARIRGGSNQP. Given in full, the CDR3 is CSARIRGGSNQPQHF.

Regarding this clone: The CDR3 goes on 3 residues after the read ends, and that part is filled in from the germline J gene. The chain combines TRBV29-1 with TRBJ2-5; 8 positions agree with TRBD1. V dropped 4 bases and J dropped 7; count of bases not matched to a gene: 5. The CDR3 consists of 12 residues. Germline loops: CDR1 SQVTM, CDR2 ANQGSEA. CDR3 bases read: TGCAGCGTTGTCCAGGGGGCATGGACC. This sequence encodes CSVVQGAWT. The complete CDR3 protein is CSVVQGAWTQYF.

With respect to this clone: The read falls 3 residues short of the CDR3 end, and the missing part is taken from the germline J gene. The V call is TRBV7-2, the J call TRBJ2-3, with 9 bases identical to TRBD2. Germline V CDR1 and CDR2: SGHTA, FQGNSA. This CDR3 has 14 amino acids. Partial CDR3 DNA: TGTGCCAGCAGCCAGCGGGGGGCGGGACAGCCG. This codes for CASSQRGAGQP. The whole CDR3 protein is CASSQRGAGQPQYF. Complete variable domain (other parts from reference TRBV7-2 and TRBJ2-3): GAGVSQSPSNKVTEKGKDVELRCDPISGHTALYWYRQSLGQGLEFLIYFQGNSAPDKSGLPSDRFSAERTGGSVSTLTIQRTQQEDSAVYLCASSQRGAGQPQYFGPGTRLTVL.

Comments on this clone: From the germline J gene comes the end of the CDR3, since the read stops 3 residues before it. The rearrangement links TRBV9 to TRBJ2-5; D possibly corresponds to TRBD1 (8 bases). V was shortened by 4 bases and J by 5 bases, with 15 bases between the two germline ends. Germline V lookup: CDR1 SGDLS, CDR2 YYNGEE. The length of the CDR3 is 14 residues. The CDR3: CASSPQGGAETQYF. The part of the CDR3 DNA that was read is TGTGCCAGCAGCCCACAGGGGGGGGCGGAGACC.

Notes on this clone: The read comes to an end 3 residues before the CDR3 does, leaving the germline J gene to fill in the end. V gene TRBV29-1 combines with J gene TRBJ2-3; 9 positions agree with TRBD2. This CDR3 spans 14 amino acids. The J segment lost 1 base and the V segment lost 4 bases, leaving 3 bases of the junction unmatched. In germline, CDR1 is SQVTM, CDR2 ANQGSEA. The CDR3 protein is CSVVWTSGTDTQYF. The covered CDR3 bases are TGCAGCGTTGTCTGGACTAGCGGCACAGATACG.

On this clone: The read ends 3 residues shy of where the CDR3 ends; the end is completed using the germline J gene. The rearrangement links TRBV29-1 to TRBJ1-1, with D perhaps TRBD1 (5 bases). The germline V gene encodes CDR1 SQVTM and CDR2 ANQGSEA. Trimming shortened V by 5 bases and J by 1 base, and 5 bases separated the two germline ends. The CDR3 contains 11 residues. CDR3 amino acids: CSVRGNTEAFF. The CDR3 bases that were read are TGCAGCGTTAGGGGGAACACTGAA.